This T cell receptor beta chain was captured in a study of blood T cell repertoires in COVID-19. Study as a whole: PBMCs, B-cell-depleted T cells, or T cells were the source of the cDNA or gDNA that made up the material.

In germline, CDR1 is SGDLS, CDR2 YYNGEE. The germline V and J ends were trimmed by 3 bases and 5 bases, with 15 bases remaining between them. The CDR3 runs to 14 residues. In the original workflow: Using reference gene primer amplification, nucleated cell counts were estimated. Sequencing used immunoSEQ multiplex PCR; TCRdb keeps in-frame clones, though not all of them. V, J and clone size are those of that table, while D and trimming were read from the DNA. This table has fewer than 300,000 clones, roughly 83% appearing once. The sample holds one count of this clone. Sequencing was carried out using peripheral blood. The chain recombines TRBV9 with TRBJ2-7; a possible D gene is TRBD2 (6 bases). The source is a human donor with COVID-19, enrolled during active disease. The donor label of this sample is uncertain. The CDR3 coding sequence is TGTGCCAGCAGCGAGGACACCCGGAGGGACGAGCAGTACTTC. Translating it yields CASSEDTRRDEQYF.